This entry describes one T cell receptor beta chain. This clonotype was picked up a small number of times. The target of this receptor is not known. Base qualities are not provided; no much larger clone lies one nucleotide away. CDR1 and CDR2, looked up from the germline V gene (reference sequence), are LGHDT and YNNKEL. The junction shows trimming of 1 base on V and 12 bases on J, plus 16 bases between the germline ends. The CDR3 sequence holds 13 residues, the cysteine and phenylalanine included. The read is trimmed to its CDR3 DNA, 39 bases read in frame from base 1. This sample is drawn from a study of T cells in Graves' hyperthyroidism and ophthalmopathy (dated by TCRdb to between 2019 and 2020). For the wider study: Peripheral blood was collected at initial diagnosis, before any treatment. To identify distinguishing TCR V-J signatures, a discovery cohort of roughly 100 patients was used, comprising fewer than 45 with Graves' ophthalmopathy and around 57 with stable Graves' hyperthyroidism. Prospective prediction of ophthalmopathy was tested in an independent validation cohort of some 20 hyperthyroidism patients and approximately 17 patients who later progressed to ophthalmopathy. For training and testing, the 80 to 100 patients in the discovery cohort were randomly divided in a 7:3 ratio. In addition, the study compared T-cell repertoires in thyroid tissue and in blood from several Graves' hyperthyroidism patients. Following sampling, methimazole starting at 30 mg daily was given to hyperthyroidism patients, and high-dose intravenous methylprednisolone was given to ophthalmopathy patients. According to the paper, TCR Vbeta CDR3 sequencing was carried out on over 130 peripheral blood samples, which came from 40 to 45 ophthalmopathy, around 74 hyperthyroidism and roughly 17 progressor patients.

Amplification of TCR beta CDR3 regions was carried out from RNA transcripts. The TCR CDR3 was subjected to a first round of RT-PCR using the HTBI primer set and the Qiagen OneStep RT-PCR kit. A second multiplex PCR round built the libraries, followed by size selection and purification. The libraries were sequenced on an Illumina HiSeq2000 using paired-end 100 bp reads. As for the authors' bioinformatics: SOAPnuke was used to process the raw data, throwing out any read that contained adapters or uncalled bases, had a mean Phred below 15, or lacked an exact constant-primer or identifier match. High-quality paired reads were merged with COPE v1.2.5, and unique nucleotide sequences were defined as clonotypes. MiTCR v1.1 was used to align clonotypes to the IMGT TRBV, TRBD and TRBJ reference segments. Only V-J combinations with frequency above 0.0001, covering about 99% of repertoires, were analysed. The TCS score was defined as F50 (clonal expansion) divided by E x V (chaos), with BLOSUM62-based TCRdist calculated between CDR3 peptides within each V-J. Welch's t-statistics and random forest reduced 500 to 550 V-J features to fewer than 15, which were used in a naive Bayes classifier (R e1071). The public reads were reanalyzed by TCRdb: fastp trimming at Q25, MiXCR alignment, in-frame beta chains only. All rows with the same CDR3 protein become a single entry with the most common DNA and genes. Here the V and J calls rest on TCRdb's processing, not on the authors' analysis. This sample is represented by about 280,000 distinct CDR3 sequences; less than 30% of them were singletons. Clones ranked in the top ten supply about 25% of the sample.

What the authors observed across the whole study: In validation, progression to ophthalmopathy was predicted by the model with 70.59% sensitivity and 72% to 80% specificity, a median of approximately 6.5 months before onset. Blood samples also contained most of the expanded thyroid clonotypes (frequency above 0.001), which suggests that blood repertoires may reflect thyroid immune responses. No statistical method was used to set the sample size in advance, and investigators knew the group allocation. A model built on a 13 V-J signature distinguished ophthalmopathy from stable hyperthyroidism, reaching 85% to 90% sensitivity and 81.08% specificity in cross-validation and 80%/75% in testing.

Hyperthyroidism patients were aged 18 to 65 years and newly diagnosed, with disease duration of less than 2 months. Exclusion was applied to patients with uncontrolled infections, other autoimmune diseases, pregnancy or lactation. Diagnoses were established on the basis of clinical symptoms, serum thyroxine and TRAb, thyroid ultrasound, and orbital computed tomography. Blood from progressor patients was drawn when they were first diagnosed with hyperthyroidism, before any ophthalmopathy symptoms appeared. PBMCs were isolated from about 10 ml of fresh peripheral blood by Ficoll-Paque density gradient centrifugation. Progressor patients were defined as those initially diagnosed with Graves' hyperthyroidism in whom ophthalmopathy developed during follow-up. Total RNA was extracted with Trizol reagent, and quality was checked on an Agilent 2100 Bioanalyzer.

The TCR sequence derives from a man aged 35 to 55 with Graves' hyperthyroidism that later progressed to Graves' ophthalmopathy. Recombination linked TRBV3-1 to TRBJ2-7, with a weak D call of TRBD2 (6 bases match). The sample was blood. The DNA reads TGTGCCAGCAGCCAAGGGTGGGGGGACCAGCTGTACTTC. It codes for CASSQGWGDQLYF.